The 10 T cell receptor beta chains listed next were all sequenced from one sample in a study of tumor-infiltrating lymphocytes in primary liver carcinoma. Extraction of RNA together with DNA used roughly 20-32 mg of unsorted bulk tissue. Production of TCR beta cDNA used 400 to 650 ng total RNA together with a constant-region primer. Researchers made the TCR beta libraries by running three nested multiplex PCR rounds with slightly modified ARM-PCR. Both of the initial two PCR rounds ran for about 9 cycles and employed TRBV1-TRBV30 forward primers alongside a C-beta reverse primer. TCRdb reprocessed the multiplex PCR reads via MiXCR and lists one record per CDR3 protein. The data show some 38,000 distinct CDR3 sequences, around 74% seen once. Sequenced material: liver tumor tissue from sampling region 4. Subset here: tumor region T4, right-lateral pole. All receptors derive from a man aged 40-50 years with primary liver carcinoma and hepatitis B virus infection.

This clonotype was detected ten times or more. The rearrangement joins TRBV5-1 to TRBJ1-3; D is undetermined. This CDR3 is built from 15 residues. V was trimmed by 3 bases and J by 4 bases, leaving 14 bases between them. Germline CDR1 is SGHRS and CDR2 is YFSETQ. The CDR3 loop is CASSSPAANGNTIYF. As DNA, the CDR3 is TGCGCCAGCAGCTCGCCGGCAGCTAACGGAAACACCATATATTTT.

This clonotype was found once. The junction does not match germline at one end; this may be a read error. This chain connects TRBV6-1 to TRBJ1-5; D call uncertain. CDR1 and CDR2 from the germline V gene are MNHNS and SASEGT. This CDR3 region has 16 residues. This CDR3 is CASIEGGIVSNQPQRF. CDR3 in DNA: TGTGCCAGCATTGAAGGAGGAATAGTTAGCAATCAGCCCCAGCGCTTT.

Worth noting for this clonotype: The missing conserved phenylalanine or tryptophan at the end of this CDR3 makes a read error likely. The chain combines TRBV29-1 with TRBJ2-5; 10 bases align to TRBD1. Germline assignment: CDR1 SQVTM and CDR2 ANQGSEA. The CDR3 spans 15 residues. As DNA, the CDR3 is TGCAGTGTTGAAGCAGACAGGGGGCGAGCAGAGACCCAGTACTTA. It yields the protein CSVEADRGRAETQYL.

Regarding this clonotype: The germline gene is not matched at one end of the junction; a read error may be the cause. The chain joins TRBV11-2 to TRBJ2-7, with 9 bases fitting TRBD1. Germline V gene data show CDR1 as SGHAT and CDR2 as FQNNGV. CDR3 length equals 15 residues. CDR3 region: CDSSLRRTGENEQYF. The CDR3 DNA reads TGTGACAGCAGCTTACGGAGGACAGGGGAAAACGAGCAGTACTTC.

Worth noting for this clonotype: A much larger clonotype is one base distant, so this may be a read error. The genes are TRBV13 and TRBJ2-7; TRBD1 matches 7 bases. The CDR3 is 16 amino acids. Germline V gives CDR1 PRHDT, CDR2 FYEKMQ (reference sequence). This CDR3 is CASNFAGTAQGYEQSF. CDR3 coding DNA: TGTGCCAGCAACTTCGCCGGGACAGCCCAAGGCTACGAGCAGTCCTTC.

On this clonotype itself: A much larger clone differs from this one at a single base, so this may be a read error. The chain couples TRBV7-9 to TRBJ2-1, with D unclear. The CDR3 loop spans 15 amino acids. The V gene's germline CDR1 is SEHNR and CDR2 FQNEAQ (reference sequence). In nucleotides, the CDR3 is TGTACCAGCAGTGACAATTTATCCGAAAACAGTGAGCAGTTCTTC. This encodes CTSSDNLSENSEQFF. Filled out from reference TRBV7-9 and TRBJ2-1, the complete variable domain reads DTGVSQNPRHKITKRGQNVTFRCDPISEHNRLYWYRQTLGQGPEFLTYFQNEAQLEKSRLLSDRFSAERPKGSFSTLEIQRTEQGDSAMYLCTSSDNLSENSEQFFGPGTRLTVL.

The chain couples TRBV29-1 to TRBJ1-5, with D possibly matching TRBD1 (5 bases). CDR1 SQVTM and CDR2 ANQGSEA come from the germline V gene. The CDR3 runs to 14 residues. The V gene lost 6 bases and the J gene lost 5 bases, with 17 bases spanning the gap. CDR3: CSVTEGQTDQPQHF. CDR3 in DNA: TGCAGCGTCACCGAGGGGCAAACCGATCAGCCCCAGCATTTT. The whole variable domain, filled in from reference TRBV29-1 and TRBJ1-5, reads SAVISQKPSRDICQRGTSLTIQCQVDSQVTMMFWYRQQPGQSLTLIATANQGSEATYESGFVIDKFPISRPNLTFSTLTVSNMSPEDSSIYLCSVTEGQTDQPQHFGDGTRLSIL.

In this sample, this clonotype turned up many times. The rearrangement links TRBV12-3 or TRBV12-4 to TRBJ2-1; 8 bases match TRBD2. The CDR3 loop spans 19 amino acids. V dropped 1 base and J dropped 0; count of bases not matched to a gene: 11. For the CDR3, the DNA is TGTGCCAGCAGTTTAGAAGCTAGCGGGTCGCTGCCCTCCTACAATGAGCAGTTCTTC. Encoded protein: CASSLEASGSLPSYNEQFF.

Points on this clonotype: The junction shows a germline mismatch at one end, possibly a read error. V is TRBV5-1 and J is TRBJ2-6, with D possibly TRBD1 on 5 matching bases. Germline CDR1 reads SGHRS; CDR2 reads YFSETQ. CDR3 length equals 15 residues. The CDR3 is CAGSLESSGANVPTF. CDR3 in DNA: TGCGCCGGCAGCTTGGAAAGCTCTGGGGCCAACGTCCCGACTTTC.

As regards this clonotype: Sequence at one end of the junction differs from germline and may be a read error. The J gene is TRBJ1-1, the V gene TRBV9; maybe TRBD1 (6 bases). Germline V CDR1 and CDR2: SGDLS, YYNGEE. This CDR3 contains 12 residues. The CDR3 DNA is TGTGTCAGCAGCCAGGGGAACAGTGAAGCTTTCTTT. Protein: CVSSQGNSEAFF.